Listed below are T cell receptor beta chains from one sample, sequenced in a study of blood T cells in healthy people across ages. Each CDR3 protein gets one entry after TCRdb re-called the 5' RACE reads with MiXCR. The table has about 650,000 distinct CDR3 sequences, over 40% seen once; the top ten hold approximately 13%. Sequencing input: blood. These receptors all come from a woman older than 75 in good health. CDR3s include the opening cysteine and the closing phenylalanine or tryptophan. D genes are given only for firm matches. The size entry is marked missing in some rows and otherwise reads once, few, many or a size class.

d_call	v_call	j_call	clone_size	cdr3_aa	cdr3_nt
TRBD2	TRBV3-1	TRBJ2-1	few	CASSQDSASGRASYNEQFF	TGTGCCAGCAGCCAAGATTCGGCTAGCGGGAGGGCCTCCTACAATGAGCAGTTCTTC
NA	TRBV4-2	TRBJ1-1	few	CASSQDGGNTEAFF	TGTGCCAGCAGCCAAGATGGGGGGAACACTGAAGCTTTCTTT
NA	TRBV20-1	TRBJ2-3	many	CSASLGRTDTQYF	TGCAGTGCTAGTTTGGGTCGAACAGATACGCAGTATTTT
TRBD2	TRBV5-1	TRBJ2-1	many	CASSSRPLLLAALYNEQFF	TGCGCCAGCAGCTCCCGACCCTTGTTACTAGCGGCTTTATACAATGAGCAGTTCTTC
NA	TRBV7-2	TRBJ2-3	NA	CASSLPGSMFTDTQYF	TGTGCCAGCAGCTTACCGGGATCAATGTTTACAGATACGCAGTATTTT
NA	TRBV6-2/TRBV6-3	TRBJ1-5	once	CASSYSRVGNQPQHF	TGTGCCAGCAGTTACTCCAGGGTTGGCAATCAGCCCCAGCATTTT
TRBD2	TRBV5-1	TRBJ2-3	NA	CASSISGTSGDTQYF	TGCGCCAGCAGCATCTCTGGGACTAGCGGCGATACGCAGTATTTT
NA	TRBV24-1	TRBJ1-4	NA	CATSDTGTANEKLFF	TGTGCCACCAGTGATACAGGGACGGCCAATGAAAAACTGTTTTTT
NA	TRBV5-1	TRBJ2-5	few	CASSSQTGNQETQYF	TGCGCCAGCAGCTCCCAGACAGGAAACCAAGAGACCCAGTACTTC
NA	TRBV4-1	TRBJ2-1	NA	CASSQDAEGRGQFF	TGCGCCAGCAGCCAAGACGCAGAGGGGAGAGGGCAGTTCTTC
TRBD2	TRBV10-3	TRBJ2-1	many	CAISTGLAGGANEQFF	TGTGCCATCAGTACCGGACTAGCGGGAGGGGCCAATGAGCAGTTCTTC
TRBD1	TRBV20-1	TRBJ2-3	many	CSARLEGQGVADTQYF	TGCAGTGCTAGACTGGAGGGACAGGGGGTTGCAGATACGCAGTATTTT
NA	TRBV29-1	TRBJ2-7	few	CSSAVGIPGLSSYEQYF	TGCAGCTCTGCTGTGGGGATTCCGGGGCTGAGCTCCTACGAGCAGTACTTC
TRBD2	TRBV4-1	TRBJ2-3	many	CASSQDRLAGVSDTQYF	TGCGCCAGCAGCCAAGATCGTCTAGCGGGAGTCTCAGATACGCAGTATTTT
NA	TRBV5-1	TRBJ2-2	NA	CASSLDVPPGELFF	TGCGCCAGCAGCTTGGACGTGCCCCCGGGGGAGCTGTTTTTT
NA	TRBV5-1	TRBJ2-1	many	CASSLAGHSYNEQFF	TGCGCCAGCAGCTTAGCGGGCCACTCCTACAATGAGCAGTTCTTC
NA	TRBV20-1	TRBJ2-5	NA	CSARDPGLQETQYF	TGCAGTGCTAGAGACCCGGGCTTACAAGAGACCCAGTACTTC
TRBD1	TRBV20-1	TRBJ2-7	many	CSATGQGYEQYF	TGCAGTGCTACGGGACAGGGGTACGAGCAGTACTTC
NA	TRBV27	TRBJ2-7	many	CASSLFTGGGLSYEQYF	TGTGCCAGCAGTTTATTCACAGGGGGGGGACTATCCTACGAGCAGTACTTC
NA	TRBV3-1	TRBJ2-3	NA	CASSQGQIFARDTQYF	TGTGCCAGCAGCCAAGGACAGATCTTCGCTAGGGATACGCAGTATTTT
NA	TRBV28	TRBJ2-2	NA	CATREADTGEPFF	TGTGCCACCAGAGAGGCAGATACCGGGGAGCCGTTTTTT
NA	TRBV5-6	TRBJ2-3	NA	CASSLKTLSTDTQYF	TGTGCCAGCAGCTTGAAAACGCTTAGCACAGATACGCAGTATTTT
TRBD2	TRBV20-1	TRBJ2-3	many	CSAIAGGRGTDTQYF	TGCAGTGCCATCGCGGGGGGGAGGGGCACAGATACGCAGTATTTT
TRBD1	TRBV6-1	TRBJ1-2	many	CASSAGTGGDYGYTF	TGTGCCAGCAGTGCCGGGACAGGGGGCGACTATGGCTACACCTTC
NA	TRBV27	TRBJ2-1	NA	CASSPTSLINKQFF	TGTGCCAGCAGCCCCACTAGCCTTATCAATAAGCAGTTCTTC
TRBD1	TRBV20-1	TRBJ1-2	NA	CSARGTGKGYTF	TGCAGTGCTAGAGGGACAGGGAAAGGCTACACCTTC
TRBD1	TRBV2	TRBJ1-5	many	CASVDRGPNQPQHF	TGTGCCAGCGTGGACAGGGGGCCCAATCAGCCCCAGCATTTT
NA	TRBV29-1	TRBJ1-1	many	CSAAGGNTEAFF	TGCAGCGCGGCCGGGGGCAACACTGAAGCTTTCTTT
TRBD2	TRBV4-2	TRBJ2-7	NA	CASSPSGGLVAYEQYF	TGTGCCAGCAGCCCGAGTGGGGGACTAGTTGCCTACGAGCAGTACTTC
NA	TRBV18	TRBJ2-7	NA	CASSPTGTQDPYEQYF	TGTGCCAGCTCACCGACCGGGACTCAAGACCCCTACGAGCAGTACTTC
NA	TRBV28	TRBJ1-1	NA	CASQVGAANTEAFF	TGTGCCAGTCAGGTGGGGGCTGCGAACACTGAAGCTTTCTTT
TRBD2	TRBV4-2	TRBJ2-1	many	CASSAVAGGFYNEQFF	TGTGCCAGCAGCGCGGTAGCGGGGGGCTTCTACAATGAGCAGTTCTTC
NA	TRBV27	TRBJ2-1	NA	CASRGRAFSVEQFF	TGTGCCAGCAGAGGAAGGGCCTTTTCCGTAGAGCAGTTCTTC
TRBD2	TRBV7-9	TRBJ2-3	NA	CASSRGRVGTDTQYF	TGTGCCAGCAGCCGAGGGAGGGTTGGCACAGATACGCAGTATTTT
NA	TRBV6-6	TRBJ1-1	many	CASSPPGEEAFF	TGTGCCAGCAGCCCACCAGGGGAAGAAGCTTTCTTT
NA	TRBV12-3/TRBV12-4	TRBJ1-3	few	CASMNGNTIYF	TGTGCCAGCATGAACGGAAACACCATATATTTT
NA	TRBV6-5	TRBJ1-1	NA	CASSDGGGSEAFF	TGTGCCAGCAGTGACGGAGGGGGGAGTGAAGCTTTCTTT
TRBD2	TRBV27	TRBJ2-7	many	CASGELSQGGPPYEQYF	TGTGCCAGCGGAGAACTATCCCAGGGAGGGCCCCCCTACGAGCAGTACTTC
NA	TRBV5-1	TRBJ2-7	once	CASSLPSSSDEQYF	TGCGCCAGCAGCTTGCCCTCTAGCTCCGACGAGCAGTACTTC
NA	TRBV12-3/TRBV12-4	TRBJ2-7	many	CASRLQGGGFEQYF	TGTGCCAGCAGGTTACAGGGGGGGGGATTCGAGCAGTACTTC
TRBD1	TRBV5-5	TRBJ2-3	NA	CASSRTGVVDTQYF	TGTGCCAGCAGCAGAACAGGGGTTGTAGATACGCAGTATTTT
NA	TRBV29-1	TRBJ2-3	many	CSVELLGTDTQYF	TGCAGCGTTGAACTATTGGGGACAGATACGCAGTATTTT
NA	TRBV9	TRBJ2-7	NA	CASSVGLVNGQYF	TGTGCCAGCAGCGTAGGTTTAGTTAATGGGCAGTACTTC
NA	TRBV27	TRBJ1-2	NA	CASSSTGNRYTF	TGTGCCAGCAGTTCCACAGGGAATCGCTACACCTTC
TRBD1	TRBV18	TRBJ1-2	NA	CASSPSGTGYDYTF	TGTGCCAGCTCACCAAGCGGGACAGGGTATGACTACACCTTC